This TCR beta chain was obtained from a study of shared clonotypes between healthy human individuals. Overall study results and limits: Rarefaction exposed incomplete sorted-subset sequencing despite large depth. Sampling used blood alone; tissue repertoires probably differ.

Donors, without exception, were Caucasian adults residing in Nashville, Tennessee. As to this clone: Its target is not known.

Trimming pared 4 bases from V and 0 bases from J, leaving 10 bases between. This CDR3 spans 15 amino acids. Germline V CDR1 and CDR2: SNHLY, FYNNEI. Repertoires were generated with immunoSEQ multiplex PCR, while TCRdb's copy carries only in-frame clones and drops some. Here the sample spans around 240,000 clones, just over 65% being singletons. The material sequenced was memory CD4+ T cells sorted from blood. Described subset: CD45RA-negative fraction. The TCR comes from a man younger than 45 in good health. The V and J genes are TRBV2 and TRBJ1-3; D is ambiguous. DNA for the CDR3: TGTGCCAGCAGTGGTTTCGTCCTCTCTGGAAACACCATATATTTT. This sequence encodes CASSGFVLSGNTIYF.